This T cell receptor beta chain was captured in a study of blood T cell repertoires in COVID-19. Data came from immunoSEQ multiplex PCR; TCRdb stores just in-frame clones and leaves some out. This repertoire shows fewer than 150,000 clones, roughly 89% found once; its top ten account for roughly 4%. V was clipped by 5 bases and J by 5 bases; unmatched bases: 12. The germline V gene has CDR1 PRHDT and CDR2 FYEKMQ (reference sequence). CDR3 length equals 16 residues. Sequenced sample: peripheral blood. The receptor's source is a woman in her forties with acute or convalescent COVID-19. The chain employs TRBV13 and TRBJ1-2; 9 positions agree with TRBD1. The CDR3 protein is CASSRQTGTGLYGYTF. DNA of the CDR3: TGTGCCAGCAGCCGCCAGACCGGGACAGGGTTGTATGGCTACACCTTC.